The sequence of this T cell receptor (beta chain) was determined in a study of blood T cell repertoires in COVID-19. The germline gives CDR1 SGHRS, CDR2 YFSETQ. The CDR3 is made up of 15 amino acids. V lost 7 bases, J lost 1 base, and 7 bases stayed unmatched. Measured with immunoSEQ multiplex PCR; TCRdb has only the in-frame clones, and not every one. The table shows around 260,000 clones, with roughly 83% occurring only once. Sequencing input: peripheral blood. The chain carries TRBV5-1 and TRBJ2-7; 11 bases agree with TRBD2. The TCR was taken from a man between 60 and 70 years old who had recovered from COVID-19. The CDR3 DNA follows: TGCGCCAGCCGGGGCTTAGCGGGAGGGTCCTACGAGCAGTACTTC. Translation: CASRGLAGGSYEQYF.